This TCR beta chain stems from a study of blood T cell repertoires in COVID-19. At the level of the study: Acute and convalescent COVID-19 samples came from the United States, Italy and Spain. T cells, B-cell-depleted T cells, or PBMCs provided the cDNA or gDNA that served as material.

Under the authors' procedure: Counts of nucleated cells, estimated from reference gene primer amplification, were obtained. This table comes from immunoSEQ multiplex PCR, and its TCRdb copy is limited to in-frame clones, with some not included. V and J calls plus clone size are reproduced from that table; the DNA served to infer D and trimming. The sample has roughly 100,000 clones, 60% to 80% seen once. This clone was observed a few times. The TCR sequence derives from a human donor with acute or convalescent COVID-19. The donor label of this sample is uncertain. The sample was peripheral blood.

The CDR3 nucleotides read TGTGCCAGCAGCGTTCGAGGCTCTGGAAACACCATATATTTT. Translating gives CASSVRGSGNTIYF. J is TRBJ1-3 and V is TRBV9; D call uncertain. Germline-derived CDR1 and CDR2 are SGDLS and YYNGEE. The CDR3 has 14 residues. Trimming shortened V by 2 bases and J by 0 bases, and 6 bases separated the two germline ends. Based on the CDR3 plus reference TRBV9 and TRBJ1-3, the full variable domain is DSGVTQTPKHLITATGQRVTLRCSPRSGDLSVYWYQQSLDQGLQFLIQYYNGEERAKGNILERFSAQQFPDLHSELNLSSLELGDSALYFCASSVRGSGNTIYFGEGSWLTVV.